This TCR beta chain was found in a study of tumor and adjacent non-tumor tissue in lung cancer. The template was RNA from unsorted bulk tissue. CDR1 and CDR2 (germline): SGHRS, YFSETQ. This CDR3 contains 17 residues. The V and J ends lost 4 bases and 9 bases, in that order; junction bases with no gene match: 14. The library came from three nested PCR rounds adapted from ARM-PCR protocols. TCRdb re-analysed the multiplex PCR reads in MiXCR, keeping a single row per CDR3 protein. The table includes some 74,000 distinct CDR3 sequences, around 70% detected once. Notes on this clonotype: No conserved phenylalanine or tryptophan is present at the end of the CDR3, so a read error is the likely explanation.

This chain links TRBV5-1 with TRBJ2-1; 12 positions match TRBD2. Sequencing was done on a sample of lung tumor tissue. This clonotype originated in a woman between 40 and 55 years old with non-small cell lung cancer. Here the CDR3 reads CASSMALASGRAGEQFL. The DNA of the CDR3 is TGCGCCAGCAGCATGGCCTTAGCTAGCGGGAGGGCCGGTGAGCAGTTCCTC.